This T cell receptor beta chain was retrieved from a study of T-cell reconstitution after alpha-beta-depleted transplantation in children. This CDR3 spans 16 amino acids. V was pared by 4 bases and J by 7 bases, with 16 bases of the junction left unmatched. From germline, CDR1 is SGHDT and CDR2 YYEEEE. Unique molecular identifiers were incorporated into the prepared TCRbeta library. MiXCR, run by TCRdb on the PCR reads, gives a single entry per CDR3 protein. The table lists about 980,000 distinct CDR3 sequences, 25% to 30% of them singletons. The chain recombines TRBV5-6 with TRBJ2-5, with 7 bases matching TRBD1. The origin of this receptor is a boy younger than two who had a stem cell transplant for SCID, so the T cells may come from the graft donor. The sequencing here drew on PBMCs, mostly from graft donor cells, taken 360 days after TCRalphabeta/CD19-depleted stem cell transplant. The DNA of the CDR3 is TGTGCCAGCAGCCCAAGAACAGGGGCTCCGTTGGGGACCCAGTACTTC. Translation gives CASSPRTGAPLGTQYF.